The rows below give T cell receptor beta chains drawn from one sample of a study of CD8 T cells in acute hepatitis C reinfection. Clones were sequenced by immunoSEQ multiplex PCR, and TCRdb holds only the in-frame ones, with some missing. The sample consists of some 38,000 clones, approximately 90% of them appearing once. Sequences were obtained from naive CD8+ T cells from PBMCs. The receptors were sampled from a young man with chronic hepatitis C. Both conserved end residues are part of each CDR3. D genes are given only for firm matches. The size entry is marked missing in some rows and otherwise reads once, few, many or a size class.

j_call clone_size cdr3_length v_call d_call cdr3_aa cdr3_nt
TRBJ2-7 NA 15 TRBV19 TRBD2 CASSRGLAGVYEQYF TGTGCCAGTAGCCGCGGACTAGCGGGGGTCTACGAGCAGTACTTC
TRBJ1-1 NA 13 TRBV19 NA CASSHTGNTEAFF TGTGCCAGCAGCCACACAGGGAACACTGAAGCTTTCTTT
TRBJ2-5 NA 15 TRBV30 NA CAWSVLEGRQETQYF TGTGCCTGGAGTGTACTAGAGGGTAGACAAGAGACCCAGTACTTC
TRBJ2-3 NA 16 TRBV27 TRBD1 CASSLKWDRVDQAQYF TGTGCCAGCAGTTTAAAGTGGGACAGGGTGGATCAGGCGCAGTATTTT
TRBJ2-5 NA 13 TRBV7-9 NA CASSPQGEETQYF TGTGCCAGCAGTCCGCAGGGAGAGGAGACCCAGTACTTC
TRBJ2-3 NA 14 TRBV9 NA CASSGPWDTDTQYF TGTGCCAGCAGCGGACCGTGGGACACAGATACGCAGTATTTT
TRBJ2-7 NA 13 TRBV27 NA CASSYSTQGSQYF TGTGCCAGCAGTTACTCAACACAGGGTAGTCAATACTTC
TRBJ2-7 NA 12 TRBV28 NA CASQGFSHEQYF TGTGCCAGCCAGGGTTTCTCTCACGAGCAGTACTTC
TRBJ2-7 NA 15 TRBV7-9 NA CASSPPGLIAYEQYF TGTGCCAGCAGCCCTCCGGGACTGATAGCCTACGAGCAGTACTTC
TRBJ2-1 NA 15 TRBV19 NA CASSINVLLYNEQFF TGTGCCAGTAGTATCAACGTCCTCTTATACAATGAGCAGTTCTTC
TRBJ1-2 few 15 TRBV5-1 NA CASSPRTPEDYGYTF TGCGCCAGCAGCCCACGTACTCCGGAGGACTATGGCTACACCTTC
TRBJ2-7 NA 13 TRBV5-6 NA CASSFLHSYEQYF TGTGCCAGCAGCTTCTTACACTCCTACGAGCAGTACTTC
TRBJ2-3 NA 18 TRBV4-1 NA CASSQEAPGDLSTDTQYF TGCGCCAGCAGCCAAGAAGCCCCAGGGGACCTTAGCACAGATACGCAGTATTTT
TRBJ2-1 NA 13 TRBV9 NA CASSVDTRDEQFF TGTGCCAGCAGCGTAGACACTAGGGATGAGCAGTTCTTC
TRBJ2-7 NA 13 TRBV7-6 NA CASRPLNSYEQYF TGTGCCAGCAGGCCCCTCAACTCCTACGAGCAGTACTTC
TRBJ2-1 NA 16 TRBV4-3 NA CASSHVRDIAYNEQFF TGCGCCAGCAGCCATGTCCGGGACATAGCATACAATGAGCAGTTCTTC
TRBJ1-2 NA 15 TRBV5-4 TRBD1 CASSTGTGRAWGYTF TGTGCCAGCAGCACCGGGACAGGGCGTGCCTGGGGCTACACCTTC
TRBJ2-7 NA 15 TRBV9 TRBD2 CASSFFSGGPYEQYF TGTGCCAGCAGCTTTTTTAGCGGGGGGCCCTACGAGCAGTACTTC
TRBJ1-5 NA 15 TRBV4-1 NA CASSQADMENQPQHF TGCGCCAGCAGCCAAGCTGACATGGAAAATCAGCCCCAGCATTTT
TRBJ1-1 NA 15 TRBV7-3 NA CASSPGIGGDTEAFF TGTGCCAGCAGCCCCGGTATTGGGGGAGACACTGAAGCTTTCTTT
TRBJ2-7 NA 16 TRBV9 TRBD1 CASSSLGGTGVYEQYF TGTGCCAGCAGCTCACTAGGGGGGACAGGAGTTTACGAGCAGTACTTC
TRBJ1-1 few 14 TRBV29-1 NA CSVEWADHQLEAFF TGCAGCGTTGAGTGGGCAGACCACCAGTTAGAAGCTTTCTTT
TRBJ1-1 NA 13 TRBV5-5 NA CASSYQGNTEAFF TGTGCCAGCAGCTATCAGGGGAACACTGAAGCTTTCTTT
TRBJ1-2 NA 14 TRBV27 NA CASSLSGEPYGYTF TGTGCCAGCAGTTTATCCGGGGAACCTTATGGCTACACCTTC
TRBJ2-6 NA 16 TRBV7-9 NA CASRPSGGSGANVLTF TGTGCCAGCAGACCGTCAGGAGGTTCCGGGGCCAACGTCCTGACTTTC
TRBJ2-7 NA 11 TRBV5-1 NA CASSLGGEQYF TGCGCCAGCAGCTTGGGTGGCGAGCAGTACTTC
TRBJ2-7 NA 14 TRBV7-9 NA CASSPLGGDYEQYF TGTGCCAGCAGCCCCTTAGGAGGGGACTACGAGCAGTACTTC
TRBJ2-7 NA 15 TRBV29-1 TRBD1 CSVEGRAGGKYEQYF TGCAGCGTTGAGGGGCGGGCAGGGGGCAAGTACGAGCAGTACTTC
TRBJ2-1 NA 10 TRBV25-1 NA CASSEHEQFF TGTGCCAGCAGTGAACATGAGCAGTTCTTC
TRBJ2-7 few 15 TRBV9 TRBD1 CASSADRGQSYEQYF TGTGCCAGCAGCGCCGACAGGGGGCAGTCTTACGAGCAGTACTTC
TRBJ1-1 NA 13 TRBV9 NA CASSAGQSPEAFF TGTGCCAGCAGCGCTGGACAGTCTCCTGAAGCTTTCTTT
TRBJ2-2 NA 19 TRBV27 TRBD2 CASSLNPPGLASNTGELFF TGTGCCAGCAGTTTAAATCCCCCCGGACTAGCGAGCAACACCGGGGAGCTGTTTTTT
TRBJ1-2 few 13 TRBV7-9 NA CASSSDRDYGYTF TGTGCCAGCAGCTCCGACAGAGACTATGGCTACACCTTC
TRBJ2-2 NA 12 TRBV13 NA CASSFRAGELFF TGTGCCAGCAGCTTTAGGGCCGGGGAGCTGTTTTTT
TRBJ2-1 NA 15 TRBV9 NA CASSVDLDFYNEQFF TGTGCCAGCAGCGTAGATTTGGACTTCTACAATGAGCAGTTCTTC
TRBJ2-2 NA 14 TRBV29-1 NA CSVEGGANTGELFF TGCAGCGTTGAAGGGGGCGCGAACACCGGGGAGCTGTTTTTT
TRBJ2-7 once 13 TRBV15 NA CATSRRENYEQYF TGTGCCACCAGCAGGAGGGAGAACTACGAGCAGTACTTC
TRBJ1-2 once 14 TRBV6-5 TRBD1 CANGQGARNYGYTF TGTGCCAACGGACAGGGGGCTCGGAACTATGGCTACACCTTC
TRBJ2-1 NA 13 TRBV7-9 TRBD2 CASSSSGGPEQFF TGTGCCAGCAGCTCTTCGGGAGGCCCTGAGCAGTTCTTC
TRBJ1-2 NA 11 TRBV5-8 NA CASSFWDGYTF TGTGCCAGCAGCTTTTGGGATGGCTACACCTTC
TRBJ1-1 NA 13 TRBV5-5 NA CASSLGLNTEAFF TGTGCCAGCAGCTTAGGACTGAACACTGAAGCTTTCTTT
TRBJ2-7 NA 14 TRBV7-2 NA CASSFFGVTYEQYF TGTGCCAGCAGCTTTTTCGGGGTTACCTACGAGCAGTACTTC
TRBJ2-1 NA 15 TRBV5-4 TRBD2 CASSSYGTTWGEQFF TGTGCCAGCAGCTCCTACGGGACTACTTGGGGTGAGCAGTTCTTC
TRBJ1-1 NA 14 TRBV29-1 NA CSVGTGGRGTEAFF TGCAGCGTTGGGACTGGGGGACGAGGCACTGAAGCTTTCTTT
TRBJ2-7 NA 12 TRBV19 TRBD1 CASRRTGDEQYF TGTGCCAGTAGAAGGACAGGGGACGAGCAGTACTTC
TRBJ2-5 NA 17 TRBV9 TRBD2 CASSAELSGIIQETQYF TGTGCCAGCAGCGCAGAGCTTAGCGGGATTATACAAGAGACCCAGTACTTC
TRBJ1-2 NA 14 TRBV7-9 TRBD1 CASSSDRRNYGYTF TGTGCCAGCAGCTCGGACAGGCGCAACTATGGCTACACCTTC
TRBJ2-3 NA 16 TRBV7-2 TRBD2 CASSLVTLAGGDTQYF TGTGCCAGCAGCTTAGTTACTCTAGCGGGAGGTGATACGCAGTATTTT
TRBJ1-1 NA 12 TRBV2 NA CASRAIGTEAFF TGTGCCAGCAGAGCCATCGGCACTGAAGCTTTCTTT
TRBJ1-5 NA 17 TRBV7-9 TRBD1 CASSLVPGQGTNQPQHF TGTGCCAGCAGCTTAGTCCCGGGACAGGGAACCAATCAGCCCCAGCATTTT
TRBJ2-1 NA 16 TRBV9 TRBD2 CASSSRGGADYNEQFF TGTGCCAGCAGCTCTCGCGGGGGGGCGGACTACAATGAGCAGTTCTTC
TRBJ2-3 NA 19 TRBV10-2 TRBD2 CASSGLLAGVPFSTDTQYF TGCGCCAGCAGTGGTCTACTAGCGGGAGTCCCCTTTAGCACAGATACGCAGTATTTT
TRBJ2-1 few 12 TRBV7-9 NA CASSLDANEQFF TGTGCCAGCAGCTTAGATGCCAATGAGCAGTTCTTC
TRBJ1-1 NA 12 TRBV30 NA CAWSVGESEAFF TGTGCCTGGAGTGTGGGGGAGAGTGAAGCTTTCTTT
TRBJ2-7 NA 14 TRBV4-1 NA CASSQDPGNYEQYF TGCGCCAGCAGCCAAGATCCAGGGAACTACGAGCAGTACTTC